Listed below are T cell receptor beta chains from one sample, sequenced in a study of blood T cell repertoires in COVID-19. Profiling relied on immunoSEQ multiplex PCR, and the TCRdb table lists in-frame clones only, not all of them. The sample comprises 120,000 to 150,000 clones, 80% to 90% of which are singletons, and around 8% rests with the top ten. The sequenced material came from peripheral blood. The receptors originated from an older woman with COVID-19, enrolled during active disease. The CDR3 runs from the conserved cysteine through the conserved F or W. The D gene is left open where the match is weak. Size tells how often a clone was seen (once, few, many) or the class of an expanded clone, and some rows leave it out.

DNA,CDR3,J,D,size,V
TGTGCCAGCAGCTTTGGGGGGGTCGGTGAGCAGTTCTTC,CASSFGGVGEQFF,TRBJ2-1,TRBD2,few,TRBV11-3
TGCAGCGTTGTGTCCCAGGGCAACACCGGGGAGCTGTTTTTT,CSVVSQGNTGELFF,TRBJ2-2,NA,NA,TRBV29-1
TGTGCTAGTGGTTTAGGAGGGGGGGGACAAGAGACCCAGTACTTC,CASGLGGGGQETQYF,TRBJ2-5,NA,NA,TRBV12-5
TGTGCCAGCAGCCAAGATCCGGGGTTAAATGAGCAGTTCTTC,CASSQDPGLNEQFF,TRBJ2-1,NA,few,TRBV14
TGTGCCAGCAGCCAAGATTGGGACAGGGGGTACAATGAGCAGTTCTTC,CASSQDWDRGYNEQFF,TRBJ2-1,TRBD1,NA,TRBV3-1/TRBV3-2
TGCGCCAGCAGCCAGCGGGCGGCGGAGGGCACTGAAGCTTTCTTT,CASSQRAAEGTEAFF,TRBJ1-1,NA,NA,TRBV4-3
TGTGCCAGCAACCGGGACAGGGGGTTGAATGAAAAACTGTTTTTT,CASNRDRGLNEKLFF,TRBJ1-4,TRBD1,NA,TRBV2
TGTGCCAGCCGGCCGGGGGTAGGGGTGGACGAGCAGTACTTC,CASRPGVGVDEQYF,TRBJ2-7,NA,NA,TRBV25-1
TGTGCTAGTGGTTTGGCTAGCGGAGACTACAATGAGCAGTTCTTC,CASGLASGDYNEQFF,TRBJ2-1,TRBD2,NA,TRBV12-5
TGTGCCAGCAGCTCCGGGACTAGCGGGGGCAATGAGCAGTTCTTC,CASSSGTSGGNEQFF,TRBJ2-1,TRBD2,NA,TRBV9
TGTGCCAGCAGGATCCAGGGGGAGACTGGAAACACCATATATTTT,CASRIQGETGNTIYF,TRBJ1-3,TRBD1,NA,TRBV6-5
TGTGCCAGTAGTACGGGACATTATAGCAATCAGCCCCAGCATTTT,CASSTGHYSNQPQHF,TRBJ1-5,NA,NA,TRBV19
TGCAGCGACCGGGATCTAAGCTCCTACGAGCAGTACTTC,CSDRDLSSYEQYF,TRBJ2-7,NA,NA,TRBV29-1
TGTGCCAGTACCGTCGACAGGGGAAGCTCCTACGAGCAGTACTTC,CASTVDRGSSYEQYF,TRBJ2-7,TRBD1,NA,TRBV19
TGTGCCAGTAGTATACGAGACCCGGGGACAGGGGGCTCACCCCTCCACTTT,CASSIRDPGTGGSPLHF,TRBJ1-6,TRBD1,NA,TRBV19
TGCAGCGTCCGGGTGGGCGGGTCGGAGACCCAGTACTTC,CSVRVGGSETQYF,TRBJ2-5,NA,once,TRBV29-1
TGTGCCAGCAGCTTATCAGGGGGGGATACGCAGTATTTT,CASSLSGGDTQYF,TRBJ2-3,NA,NA,TRBV7-2
TGTGCCAGCTCCCGGATAGCGGGGGACACAGATACGCAGTATTTT,CASSRIAGDTDTQYF,TRBJ2-3,TRBD2,NA,TRBV2
TGCGCCAGCAGCTGGAACACAGGGACCCCCTACGAGCAGTACTTC,CASSWNTGTPYEQYF,TRBJ2-7,NA,NA,TRBV5-1
TGTGCCACCAGTGAGGGGACAGGGGGCGCCCCAGATACGCAGTATTTT,CATSEGTGGAPDTQYF,TRBJ2-3,TRBD1,once,TRBV24-1
TGTGCCAGCAGTAGATTCGAGGTGGATCAGCCCCAGCATTTT,CASSRFEVDQPQHF,TRBJ1-5,NA,NA,TRBV9
TGTGCCAGCAGTCTAGAACTACAGGGCTACGAGCAGTACTTC,CASSLELQGYEQYF,TRBJ2-7,NA,NA,TRBV2
TGTGCCAGCTCACCCACAAGGAGGGGGGGGCTTGCCTACGAGCAGTACTTC,CASSPTRRGGLAYEQYF,TRBJ2-7,NA,NA,TRBV18
TGTGCCAGCAGCGTAGGAATCAGGGGGAGGGAAAAACTGTTTTTT,CASSVGIRGREKLFF,TRBJ1-4,TRBD1,NA,TRBV9
TGCACCAGCAGCCAGTCAAGCGGGGGGGAAAGCACAGATACGCAGTATTTT,CTSSQSSGGESTDTQYF,TRBJ2-3,NA,NA,TRBV1